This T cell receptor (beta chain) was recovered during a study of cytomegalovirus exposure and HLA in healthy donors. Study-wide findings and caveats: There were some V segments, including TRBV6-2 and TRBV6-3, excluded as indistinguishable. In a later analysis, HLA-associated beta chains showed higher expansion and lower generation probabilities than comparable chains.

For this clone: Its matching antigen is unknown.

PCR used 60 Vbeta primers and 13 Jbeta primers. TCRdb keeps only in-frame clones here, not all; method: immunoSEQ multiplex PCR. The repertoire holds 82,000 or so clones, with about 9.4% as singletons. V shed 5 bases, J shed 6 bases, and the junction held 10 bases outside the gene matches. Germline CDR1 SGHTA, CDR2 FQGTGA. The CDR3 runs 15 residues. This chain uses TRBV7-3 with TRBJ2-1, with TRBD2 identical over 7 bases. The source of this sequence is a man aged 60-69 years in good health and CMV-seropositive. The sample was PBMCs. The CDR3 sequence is CASSPTGTTLNEQFF. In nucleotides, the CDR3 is TGTGCCAGCAGCCCGACCGGGACTACCCTCAATGAGCAGTTCTTC.